Shown below are 15 T cell receptor beta chains from a single sample sequenced in a study of sequential checkpoint blockade in melanoma. Regarding treatment: randomized to nivolumab then ipilimumab (arm A) or the reverse (arm B). Produced via immunoSEQ multiplex PCR; TCRdb's table is partial and in-frame only. Of approximately 37,000 clones in the sample, roughly 32% are singletons; the top ten hold 1.6%. Sample: tumor tissue (inferred from file names), taken from a patient given nivolumab and ipilimumab in sequence. Receptors were obtained from a human donor with melanoma.

The J gene is TRBJ1-2, the V gene TRBV11-1; D ambiguous. Germline loops: CDR1 SGHAT, CDR2 FQDESV (reference sequence). The CDR3 length is 14 residues. V lost 3 bases to trimming and J lost 2 bases, with 10 bases between them. Here the CDR3 reads CASSFGPVNYGYTF. The CDR3 nucleotides read TGTGCCAGCAGCTTTGGACCGGTGAACTATGGCTACACCTTC.

The rearrangement joins TRBV5-1 to TRBJ1-1; D is perhaps TRBD1 (5 bases). The germline gives CDR1 SGHRS, CDR2 YFSETQ. The CDR3 spans 14 residues. Deletions cut 0 bases from V and 2 bases from J, with 8 bases between. CDR3 sequence reads: CASSLGGDNTEAFF. The CDR3 DNA follows: TGCGCCAGCAGCTTGGGAGGGGACAACACTGAAGCTTTCTTT.

DNA of the CDR3: TGTGCTAGTGGTTTGGAGCGGGCGTCGGGTCAGCCCCAGCATTTT. It translates to CASGLERASGQPQHF. This sequence joins TRBV12-5 and TRBJ1-5; D unresolved. The CDR3 has 15 residues. Trimming stripped 1 base from V and 6 bases from J, with 13 bases between. The germline gives CDR1 LGHNT, CDR2 FRNRAP.

With respect to this clone: A read error may produce the germline difference seen at one junction end. The chain combines TRBV6-8 with TRBJ1-5, with TRBD1 matching 7 bases. This CDR3 region has 14 residues. Per germline, CDR1 MNHGY and CDR2 SAAAGT. The CDR3 DNA reads as TGTGCCATCAGTAAAGGGACAGGCAATCAGCCCCAGCATTTT. Its translation is CAISKGTGNQPQHF.

This clone was seen a handful of times. V and J are TRBV28 and TRBJ2-7; 9 bases line up with TRBD1. Germline loops: CDR1 MDHEN, CDR2 SYDVKM. This CDR3 contains 14 residues. V shed 3 bases and J 5 bases; nucleotides not matched to a gene: 5. The CDR3 reads CASSLGDREDEQYF. In nucleotides, the CDR3 is TGTGCCAGCAGTTTGGGGGACAGGGAGGACGAGCAGTACTTC.

This clone was counted a few times. This sequence joins TRBV28 and TRBJ1-1; no clear D gene. The V end was cut by 3 bases, the J end by 4 bases, with 15 bases between. The germline V gene encodes CDR1 MDHEN and CDR2 SYDVKM. This CDR3 region has 15 residues. CDR3 sequence reads: CASSLVLLGSTEAFF. The DNA of the CDR3 is TGTGCCAGCAGTTTGGTTTTGCTGGGCTCCACTGAAGCTTTCTTT. The full variable domain, in which reference TRBV28 and TRBJ1-1 provide the parts outside the CDR3, is DVKVTQSSRYLVKRTGEKVFLECVQDMDHENMFWYRQDPGLGLRLIYFSYDVKMKEKGDIPEGYSVSREKKERFSLILESASTNQTSMYLCASSLVLLGSTEAFFGQGTRLTVV.

A few counts support this clone. The chain recombines TRBV6-8 with TRBJ1-4; no clear D gene. CDR3 length: 15 amino acids. Germline V gives CDR1 MNHGY, CDR2 SAAAGT. Trimming removed 2 bases from V and 0 bases from J, with 7 bases in between. In DNA, the CDR3 is TGTGCCAGCAGTTACCCCTTGACAACTAATGAAAAACTGTTTTTT. Encoded protein: CASSYPLTTNEKLFF.

The rearrangement joins TRBV18 to TRBJ1-5; 8 bases match TRBD1. Trimming removed 6 bases from V and 0 bases from J; junction bases left unmatched: 7. The germline CDR1 and CDR2 sequences are KGHSH and LQKENI. The CDR3 is 16 residues long. Here the CDR3 DNA reads TGTGCCAGCTCCCCGCAGACAGGGGATAGCAATCAGCCCCAGCATTTT. Protein: CASSPQTGDSNQPQHF.

Here the CDR3 DNA reads TGTGCCAGCAAAGACAGGGGGGAGACCCAGTACTTC. Its translation is CASKDRGETQYF. The V and J genes are TRBV19 and TRBJ2-5; 9 positions agree with TRBD1. Trimming took 9 bases from V and 5 from J; bases not matched to a gene: 4. This CDR3 is built from 12 residues. Per germline, CDR1 LNHDA and CDR2 SQIVND (reference sequence).

Only a few counts were recorded for this clone. The V and J genes are TRBV6-1 and TRBJ1-5, with D possibly TRBD1 on 5 matching bases. The length of the CDR3 is 15 residues. V lost 1 base, J lost 4 bases, and 11 bases lay in between. Germline V gene sequence: CDR1 MNHNS, CDR2 SASEGT. CDR3 nucleotides: TGTGCCAGCAGTGAAGTTAACGGGGGAAATCAGCCCCAGCATTTT. Its translation: CASSEVNGGNQPQHF.

The sample holds a few counts of this clone. The chain couples TRBV6-8 to TRBJ2-2; tentatively, D is TRBD1 (5 bases). This CDR3 has 15 residues. The germline CDR1 and CDR2 sequences are MNHGY and SAAAGT. Trimming shortened V by 3 bases and J by 0 bases, and 8 bases separated the two germline ends. The CDR3 loop is CASSYGAANTGELFF. The CDR3 DNA is TGTGCCAGCAGTTATGGGGCCGCGAACACCGGGGAGCTGTTTTTT.

This clone turned up a few times. The rearrangement links TRBV11-3 to TRBJ2-1, with TRBD2 matching over 15 bases. The CDR3 is made up of 14 amino acids. The V gene end was trimmed by 5 bases and the J gene end by 15 bases; junction bases not matched to a gene: 8. From germline, CDR1 is SGHNT and CDR2 YENEEA. The CDR3 loop is CASSPRTSGGALFF. The CDR3 bases are TGTGCCAGCAGCCCAAGGACTAGCGGGGGGGCCCTGTTCTTC.

This clone is deemed medium-sized. The chain combines TRBV4-1 with TRBJ2-2; possible D gene TRBD1, 6 bases. The germline gives CDR1 MGHRA, CDR2 YSYEKL. V shed 6 bases and J shed 9 bases, with 17 bases lying between them. This CDR3 comprises 14 residues. The CDR3 region is CASSYMGAGRELFF. The CDR3 DNA reads TGCGCCAGCAGTTATATGGGGGCCGGCCGGGAGCTGTTTTTT.

The chain is built from TRBV19 and TRBJ1-5; tentative D call: TRBD1 (6 bases). Per the germline V gene, CDR1 is LNHDA and CDR2 is SQIVND (reference sequence). Trimming took off 2 bases at V and 3 bases at J, with 14 bases between the two ends. CDR3 length: 16 residues. The CDR3 is CASSIQVGGLNQPQHF. The CDR3 DNA reads as TGTGCCAGTAGTATACAGGTCGGGGGCCTCAATCAGCCCCAGCATTTT.

This chain links TRBV19 with TRBJ1-1; D unresolved. V gave up 9 bases and J gave up 4 bases, with 18 bases separating them. This CDR3 spans 14 amino acids. Germline assignment: CDR1 LNHDA and CDR2 SQIVND (reference sequence). CDR3 amino acids: CASQKAWAGTEAFF. For the CDR3, the DNA is TGTGCCAGCCAAAAGGCTTGGGCGGGCACTGAAGCTTTCTTT.